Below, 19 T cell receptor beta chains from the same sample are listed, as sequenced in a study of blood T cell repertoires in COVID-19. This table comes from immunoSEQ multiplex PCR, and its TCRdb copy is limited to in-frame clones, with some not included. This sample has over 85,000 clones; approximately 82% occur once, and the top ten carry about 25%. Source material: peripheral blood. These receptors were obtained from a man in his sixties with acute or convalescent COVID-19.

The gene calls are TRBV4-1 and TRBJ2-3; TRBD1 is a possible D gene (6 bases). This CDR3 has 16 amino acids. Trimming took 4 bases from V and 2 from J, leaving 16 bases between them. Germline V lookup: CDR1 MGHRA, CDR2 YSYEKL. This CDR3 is CASSLRKGVNTDTQYF. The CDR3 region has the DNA TGCGCCAGCAGCCTACGGAAGGGGGTTAACACAGATACGCAGTATTTT.

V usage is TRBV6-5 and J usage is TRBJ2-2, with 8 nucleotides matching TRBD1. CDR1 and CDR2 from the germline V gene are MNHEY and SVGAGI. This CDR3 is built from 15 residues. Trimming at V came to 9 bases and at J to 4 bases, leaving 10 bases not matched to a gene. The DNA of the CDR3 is TGTGCCAGTCCTTCTGGACAGGGACCCACCGGGGAGCTGTTTTTT. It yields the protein CASPSGQGPTGELFF.

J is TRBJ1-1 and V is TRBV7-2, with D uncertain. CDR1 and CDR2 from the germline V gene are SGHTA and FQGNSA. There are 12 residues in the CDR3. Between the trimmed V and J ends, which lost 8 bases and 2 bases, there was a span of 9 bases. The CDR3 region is CASGEGNTEAFF. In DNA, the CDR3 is TGTGCCAGCGGGGAGGGAAACACTGAAGCTTTCTTT.

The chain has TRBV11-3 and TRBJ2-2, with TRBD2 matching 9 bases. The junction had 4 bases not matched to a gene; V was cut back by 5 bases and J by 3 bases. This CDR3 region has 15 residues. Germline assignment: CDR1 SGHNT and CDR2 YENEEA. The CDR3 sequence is CASSHSGGDTGELFF. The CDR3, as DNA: TGTGCCAGCAGCCATAGCGGGGGCGACACCGGGGAGCTGTTTTTT.

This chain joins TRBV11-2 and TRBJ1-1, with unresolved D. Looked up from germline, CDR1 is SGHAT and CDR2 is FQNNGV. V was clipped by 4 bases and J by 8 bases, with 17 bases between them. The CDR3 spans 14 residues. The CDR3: CASSSIRGPGEAFF. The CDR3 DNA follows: TGTGCCAGCAGCTCGATCCGAGGGCCTGGAGAAGCTTTCTTT.

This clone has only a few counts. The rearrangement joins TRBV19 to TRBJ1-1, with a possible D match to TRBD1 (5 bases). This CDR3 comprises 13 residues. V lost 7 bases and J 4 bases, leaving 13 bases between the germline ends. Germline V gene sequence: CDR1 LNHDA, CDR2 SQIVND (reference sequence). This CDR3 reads CASTMGRFTEAFF. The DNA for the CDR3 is TGTGCCAGTACAATGGGGCGATTCACTGAAGCTTTCTTT.

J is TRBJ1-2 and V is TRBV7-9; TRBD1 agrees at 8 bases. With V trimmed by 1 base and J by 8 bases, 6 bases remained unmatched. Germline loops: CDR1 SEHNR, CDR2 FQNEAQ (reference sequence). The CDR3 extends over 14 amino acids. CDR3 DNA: TGTGCCAGCAGCTTAGGGACAGGGAATAGCGGCTACACCTTC. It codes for CASSLGTGNSGYTF.

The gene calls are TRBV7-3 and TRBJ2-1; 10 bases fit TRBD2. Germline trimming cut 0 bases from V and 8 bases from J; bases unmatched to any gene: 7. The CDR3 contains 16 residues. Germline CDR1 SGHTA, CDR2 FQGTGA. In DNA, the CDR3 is TGTGCCAGCAGCTTAACCGCAGCGGGGGGGCCCCATGAGCAGTTCTTC. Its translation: CASSLTAAGGPHEQFF.

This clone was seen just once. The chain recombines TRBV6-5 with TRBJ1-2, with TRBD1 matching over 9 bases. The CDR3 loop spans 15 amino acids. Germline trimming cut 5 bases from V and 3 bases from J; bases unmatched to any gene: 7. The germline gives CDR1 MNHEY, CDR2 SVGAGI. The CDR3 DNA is TGTGCCAGCAGTCAAAGACAGGGGGTTTACTATGGCTACACCTTC. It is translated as CASSQRQGVYYGYTF.

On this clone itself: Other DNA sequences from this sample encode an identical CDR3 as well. CDR3 region: CASSLGGAGANVLTF. In DNA form, the CDR3 reads TGTGCCAGCAGCTTAGGGGGGGCTGGGGCCAACGTCCTGACTTTC. The rearrangement joins TRBV7-2 to TRBJ2-6; tentatively, D is TRBD2 (6 bases). The CDR3 loop spans 15 amino acids. Trimming stripped 1 base from V and 2 bases from J, with 6 bases between. CDR1 and CDR2 from the germline V gene are SGHTA and FQGNSA.

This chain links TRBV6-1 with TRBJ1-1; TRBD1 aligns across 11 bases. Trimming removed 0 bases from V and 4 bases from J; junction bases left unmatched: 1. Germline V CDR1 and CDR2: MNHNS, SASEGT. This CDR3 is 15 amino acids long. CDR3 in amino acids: CASSEAGTGGTEAFF. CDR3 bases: TGTGCCAGCAGTGAAGCGGGGACAGGGGGCACTGAAGCTTTCTTT.

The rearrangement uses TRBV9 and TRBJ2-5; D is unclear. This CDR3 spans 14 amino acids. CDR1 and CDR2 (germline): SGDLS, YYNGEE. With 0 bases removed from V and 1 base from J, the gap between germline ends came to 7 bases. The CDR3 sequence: CASSVGNSQETQYF. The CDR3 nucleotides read TGTGCCAGCAGCGTAGGGAACAGCCAAGAGACCCAGTACTTC.

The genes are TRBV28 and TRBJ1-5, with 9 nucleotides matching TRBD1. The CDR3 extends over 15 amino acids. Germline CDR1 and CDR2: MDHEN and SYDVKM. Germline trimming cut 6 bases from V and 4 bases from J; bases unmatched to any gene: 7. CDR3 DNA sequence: TGTGCCAGCAGATCCGGGACAGGGTCAAATCAGCCCCAGCATTTT. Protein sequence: CASRSGTGSNQPQHF.

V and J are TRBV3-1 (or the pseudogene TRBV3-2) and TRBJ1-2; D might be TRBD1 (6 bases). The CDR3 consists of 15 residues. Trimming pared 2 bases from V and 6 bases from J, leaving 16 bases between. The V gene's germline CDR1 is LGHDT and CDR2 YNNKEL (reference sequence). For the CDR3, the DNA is TGTGCCAGCAGCCAAAGGGGACAATCGGGCCATGGCTACACCTTC. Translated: CASSQRGQSGHGYTF.

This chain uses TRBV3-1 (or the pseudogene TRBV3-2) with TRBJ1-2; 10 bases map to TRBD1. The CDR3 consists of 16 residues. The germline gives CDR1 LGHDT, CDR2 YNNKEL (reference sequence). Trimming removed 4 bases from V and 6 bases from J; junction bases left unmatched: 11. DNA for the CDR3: TGTGCCAGCAGCCCGAATCCGGGACAGGGGATGAATGGCTACACCTTC. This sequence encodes CASSPNPGQGMNGYTF.

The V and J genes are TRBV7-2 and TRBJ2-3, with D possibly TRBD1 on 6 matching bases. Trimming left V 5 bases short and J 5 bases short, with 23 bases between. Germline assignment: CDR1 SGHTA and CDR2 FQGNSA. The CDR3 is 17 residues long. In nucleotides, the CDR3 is TGTGCCAGCAGCGCCCGAGGACAGTTTCAAATCCAAGATACGCAGTATTTT. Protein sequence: CASSARGQFQIQDTQYF.

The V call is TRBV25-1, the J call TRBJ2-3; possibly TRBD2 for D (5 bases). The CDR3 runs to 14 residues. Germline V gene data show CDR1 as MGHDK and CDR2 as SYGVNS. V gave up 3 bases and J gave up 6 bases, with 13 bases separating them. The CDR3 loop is CASSEAGRRDTQYF. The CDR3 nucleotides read TGTGCCAGCAGTGAGGCTGGGAGAAGGGATACGCAGTATTTT.

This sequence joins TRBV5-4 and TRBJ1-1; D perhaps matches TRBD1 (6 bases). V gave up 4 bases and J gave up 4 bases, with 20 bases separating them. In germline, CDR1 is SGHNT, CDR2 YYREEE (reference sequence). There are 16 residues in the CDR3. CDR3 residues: CASSPFLTQGTTEAFF. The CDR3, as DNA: TGTGCCAGCAGCCCCTTTCTCACCCAGGGGACCACTGAAGCTTTCTTT.

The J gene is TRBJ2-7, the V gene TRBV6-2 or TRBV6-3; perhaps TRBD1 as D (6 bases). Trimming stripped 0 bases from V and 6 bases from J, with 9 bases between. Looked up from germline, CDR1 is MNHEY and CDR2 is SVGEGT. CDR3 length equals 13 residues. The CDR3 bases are TGTGCCAGCAGTTACTCTGTAGGGGGCGAGCAGTACTTC. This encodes CASSYSVGGEQYF.